These 27 T cell receptor beta chains originate from one sample sequenced in a study of T-cell memory formation after mild COVID-19. TCRdb reprocessed the 5' RACE reads via MiXCR and lists one record per CDR3 protein. The sample contains around 300,000 distinct CDR3 sequences, about 13% of which appear only once. Sample: PBMCs or a T cell subset sorted from them (not recorded which). Receptor source: a man between 18 and 29 years old who had mild COVID-19 (a few samples of this study predate the infection). Cell type and time point are not known.

This clonotype was observed a handful of times. The J gene is TRBJ1-6, the V gene TRBV7-9, with 8 nucleotides matching TRBD1. Unmatched junction bases numbered 14, after V lost 5 bases and J lost 8 bases. This CDR3 has 17 residues. From germline, CDR1 is SEHNR and CDR2 FQNEAQ (reference sequence). The CDR3 spells CASSTLTGGVPYSPLHF. Here the CDR3 DNA reads TGTGCCAGCAGCACCCTCACAGGGGGTGTCCCTTATTCACCCCTCCACTTT.

This chain links TRBV4-3 with TRBJ2-7; TRBD1 agrees at 11 bases. V lost 4 bases, J lost 6 bases, and 8 bases stayed unmatched. This CDR3 is built from 15 residues. Germline V CDR1 and CDR2: LGHNA, YSLEER. This CDR3 is CASSLTGQGGSEQYF. In nucleotides, the CDR3 is TGCGCCAGCAGCCTCACGGGACAGGGGGGGTCCGAGCAGTACTTC.

The chain has TRBV10-3 and TRBJ1-5; maybe TRBD1 (5 bases). The CDR3 loop spans 13 amino acids. V lost 6 bases and J lost 2, with 8 bases in between. Germline V CDR1 and CDR2: ENHRY, SYGVKD. CDR3 residues: CAISGGGNQPQHF. The CDR3 DNA follows: TGTGCCATCAGCGGGGGTGGCAATCAGCCCCAGCATTTT.

This rearrangement joins TRBV12-3 or TRBV12-4 to TRBJ1-2, with TRBD1 matching 8 bases. The CDR3 consists of 16 residues. Unmatched junction bases numbered 13, after V lost 7 bases and J lost 3 bases. CDR3 protein: CASTTGGVTADYGYTF. The CDR3 nucleotides read TGTGCCAGCACCACAGGGGGAGTTACGGCCGACTATGGCTACACCTTC.

This clonotype turned up a few times. The chain has TRBV24-1 and TRBJ2-3, with a weak D call TRBD1 (6 bases). Germline V gives CDR1 KGHDR, CDR2 SFDVKD. The V end lost 5 bases, the J end lost 2 bases, and 19 bases lay between the germline ends. CDR3 length: 17 amino acids. The CDR3 is CATSAFQGPLYTDTQYF. As DNA, the CDR3 is TGTGCCACCAGTGCGTTCCAGGGGCCTCTATACACAGATACGCAGTATTTT.

The rearrangement joins TRBV6-5 to TRBJ2-7, with 9 bases matching TRBD1. The CDR3 spans 18 residues. J was trimmed by 3 bases and V by 6 bases; bases with no gene match: 18. Germline values: CDR1 MNHEY, CDR2 SVGAGI. The CDR3 coding sequence is TGTGCCAGCAGATCAACACAGGGGGCCCAATCCCTCAACTACGAGCAGTACTTC. Protein product: CASRSTQGAQSLNYEQYF.

This clonotype was recorded a few times. The chain couples TRBV20-1 to TRBJ2-7; D is possibly TRBD1 (7 bases). Germline loops: CDR1 DFQATT, CDR2 SNEGSKA (reference sequence). The CDR3 sequence is 13 residues long. Between the trimmed V and J ends, which lost 6 bases and 4 bases, there was a span of 16 bases. CDR3 sequence reads: CSADPGGGYEQYF. CDR3 nucleotides: TGCAGTGCCGACCCAGGGGGAGGTTACGAGCAGTACTTC.

V gene TRBV19 combines with J gene TRBJ2-2, with TRBD1 as a possible D gene (6 bases). Per germline, CDR1 LNHDA and CDR2 SQIVND (reference sequence). V lost 5 bases and J 2 bases, leaving 12 bases between the germline ends. The CDR3 runs to 15 residues. The CDR3 sequence is CASSGPGVNTGELFF. The DNA for the CDR3 is TGTGCCAGTAGTGGCCCAGGGGTTAACACCGGGGAGCTGTTTTTT. Looking up the rest from reference TRBV19 and TRBJ2-2 gives the full variable domain: DGGITQSPKYLFRKEGQNVTLSCEQNLNHDAMYWYRQDPGQGLRLIYYSQIVNDFQKGDIAEGYSVSREKKESFPLTVTSAQKNPTAFYLCASSGPGVNTGELFFGEGSRLTVL.

The chain uses TRBV20-1 and TRBJ2-7; TRBD1 matches 8 bases. The V segment lost 4 bases and the J segment 2 bases; nucleotides outside the gene matches: 16. Germline lookup yields CDR1 DFQATT and CDR2 SNEGSKA (reference sequence). CDR3 length: 17 residues. CDR3 amino acids: CSATYTGGSAQPYEQYF. The CDR3 DNA is TGCAGTGCTACCTATACAGGGGGAAGCGCACAACCCTACGAGCAGTACTTC.

The V and J genes are TRBV7-2 and TRBJ1-1, with unresolved D. Germline CDR1 SGHTA, CDR2 FQGNSA. This CDR3 region has 15 residues. V was trimmed by 5 bases and J by 5 bases, leaving 18 bases between them. The CDR3 DNA sequence: TGTGCCAGCAGCGAAGGGATGGGTCGGGTTACTGAAGCTTTCTTT. This encodes CASSEGMGRVTEAFF.

This clonotype has a count of ten or more. The V call is TRBV20-1, the J call TRBJ2-3; D not certain. Germline V CDR1 and CDR2: DFQATT, SNEGSKA (reference sequence). This CDR3 spans 10 amino acids. The V gene lost 2 bases and the J gene lost 6 bases, with 3 bases spanning the gap. The CDR3, as DNA: TGCAGTGCTAGATACGATACGCAGTATTTT. Protein sequence: CSARYDTQYF.

V gene TRBV6-1 combines with J gene TRBJ2-7, with 10 bases aligning to TRBD1. Germline values: CDR1 MNHNS, CDR2 SASEGT. V lost 4 bases to trimming and J lost 7 bases; unmatched junction nucleotides: 10. The length of the CDR3 is 15 residues. The CDR3 loop reads CASSGRTGGSGEQYF. The CDR3 region has the DNA TGTGCCAGCAGTGGTCGGACAGGGGGATCCGGGGAGCAGTACTTC.

This clonotype was detected a few times. V and J are TRBV11-2 and TRBJ2-1; D call uncertain. The germline gives CDR1 SGHAT, CDR2 FQNNGV. Deletions cut 3 bases from V and 1 base from J, with 13 bases between. CDR3 size: 16 residues. The CDR3 here is CASSFNMFGSYNEQFF. DNA of the CDR3: TGTGCCAGCAGCTTCAACATGTTTGGGTCCTACAATGAGCAGTTCTTC.

This clonotype has more than one count but fewer than ten. This chain uses TRBV12-3 or TRBV12-4 with TRBJ2-3; 11 nucleotides agree with TRBD1. The trim removed 3 bases at V and 0 bases at J, leaving 2 bases unmatched. CDR3 length equals 16 residues. CDR3 nucleotide sequence: TGTGCCAGCAGTTTCGGGACAGGGGGTAGCACAGATACGCAGTATTTT. Its protein product is CASSFGTGGSTDTQYF.

At least ten counts were recorded for this clonotype. The rearrangement joins TRBV7-9 to TRBJ2-2; D might be TRBD1 or TRBD2, each matching 6 bases. The length of the CDR3 is 15 residues. V lost 5 bases and J lost 5, with 15 bases in between. Germline V gene sequence: CDR1 SEHNR, CDR2 FQNEAQ (reference sequence). CDR3 in amino acids: CASSQWGARTGELFF. The CDR3 nucleotides read TGTGCCAGCAGCCAATGGGGGGCTCGGACCGGGGAGCTGTTTTTT.

This clonotype has just a few counts. The V call is TRBV2, the J call TRBJ1-1; 9 bases are a match to TRBD1. Germline V gene sequence: CDR1 SNHLY, CDR2 FYNNEI. V lost 4 bases and J lost 4; bases outside the gene matches: 10. This CDR3 has 16 amino acids. As DNA, the CDR3 is TGTGCCAGCAGTGTTAAACCGGGACAGGGAGGCACTGAAGCTTTCTTT. Translating it yields CASSVKPGQGGTEAFF.

This clonotype was counted at least ten times. The rearrangement links TRBV6-5 to TRBJ1-1; D is unclear. This CDR3 has 15 amino acids. V lost 0 bases to trimming and J lost 0 bases, with 8 bases between them. In germline, CDR1 is MNHEY, CDR2 SVGAGI. Here the CDR3 reads CASSYSGVMNTEAFF. The CDR3 nucleotides read TGTGCCAGCAGTTACTCCGGGGTGATGAACACTGAAGCTTTCTTT.

This clonotype was counted only a few times. This chain uses TRBV20-1 with TRBJ2-5, with a tentative D call TRBD2 (5 bases). V lost 5 bases and J lost 1, with 11 bases in between. CDR1 is DFQATT and CDR2 is SNEGSKA in the germline V gene (reference sequence). This CDR3 is 13 amino acids long. This chain's CDR3 is CSARRGFQETQYF. CDR3 DNA: TGCAGTGCTCGACGGGGATTCCAAGAGACCCAGTACTTC.

This clonotype turned up a few times. The chain has TRBV12-3 or TRBV12-4 and TRBJ1-2, with D possibly TRBD1 on 5 matching bases. V was pared by 2 bases and J by 4 bases, with 8 bases between. The CDR3 sequence is 13 residues long. The CDR3 coding sequence is TGTGCCAGCAGTTTAAGGGGAATCTATGGCTACACCTTC. This codes for CASSLRGIYGYTF.

This clonotype appeared many times. This sequence joins TRBV15 and TRBJ2-6; no definite D call. This CDR3 region has 17 residues. Germline values: CDR1 LNHNV, CDR2 YYDKDF (reference sequence). V was shortened by 3 bases and J by 2 bases, with 14 bases between the two germline ends. CDR3 coding DNA: TGTGCCACCAGCAGGGAGAGGCAATCGGCTGGGGCCAACGTCCTGACTTTC. The encoded protein is CATSRERQSAGANVLTF.

V gene TRBV9 combines with J gene TRBJ2-1, with 9 bases identical to TRBD2. With 4 bases clipped from V and 10 bases from J, the junction kept 15 bases outside the gene matches. Per the germline V gene, CDR1 is SGDLS and CDR2 is YYNGEE. This CDR3 contains 16 residues. In nucleotides, the CDR3 is TGTGCCAGCAGCCCCCATGTTGGCGGGGGGGCTAGGGAGCAGTTCTTC. It specifies CASSPHVGGGAREQFF.

This clonotype showed up just a few times. The rearrangement joins TRBV18 to TRBJ2-7; possible D gene TRBD1, 5 bases. The CDR3 totals 13 residues. The germline V gene encodes CDR1 KGHSH and CDR2 LQKENI. Trimming stripped 2 bases from V and 4 bases from J, with 9 bases between. The CDR3 coding sequence is TGTGCCAGCTCACCAGGGGCAGAGTACGAGCAGTACTTC. This encodes CASSPGAEYEQYF.

The chain combines TRBV5-1 with TRBJ2-3; possibly TRBD1 for D (5 bases). The V and J ends lost 1 base and 6 bases respectively, with 12 bases between them. The CDR3 spans 14 residues. In germline, CDR1 is SGHRS, CDR2 YFSETQ. CDR3 in amino acids: CASSLSTVEDTQYF. CDR3 in DNA: TGCGCCAGCAGCTTGTCGACAGTTGAGGATACGCAGTATTTT.

The chain has TRBV11-2 and TRBJ1-4; D is uncertain. Trimming shortened V by 2 bases and J by 5 bases, and 12 bases separated the two germline ends. This CDR3 is 15 amino acids long. The germline CDR1 and CDR2 sequences are SGHAT and FQNNGV. The CDR3: CASSLFVAGNEKLFF. Written as DNA, the CDR3 is TGTGCCAGCAGCTTATTCGTGGCAGGCAATGAAAAACTGTTTTTT.

The genes are TRBV12-3 or TRBV12-4 and TRBJ1-5; 9 bases align to TRBD1. CDR3 length: 15 residues. Trimming removed 6 bases from V and 2 bases from J; junction bases left unmatched: 5. In DNA form, the CDR3 reads TGTGCCAGCAGCGGGACAGGGCTAGGCAATCAGCCCCAGCATTTT. It codes for CASSGTGLGNQPQHF.

This clonotype was counted at least ten times. CDR3 in amino acids: CASSWAGGGLNIQYF. CDR3 nucleotides: TGTGCCAGCAGCTGGGCAGGGGGTGGACTGAACATTCAGTACTTC. This chain links TRBV5-5 with TRBJ2-4, with 7 bases aligning to TRBD1. This CDR3 spans 15 amino acids. Germline trimming cut 3 bases from V and 7 bases from J; bases unmatched to any gene: 10. Germline lookup yields CDR1 SGHKS and CDR2 YYEKEE (reference sequence).

The chain carries TRBV4-3 and TRBJ1-5, with a possible D match to TRBD1 (5 bases). The V end was cut by 0 bases, the J end by 5 bases, with 14 bases between. CDR3 length equals 16 residues. Germline assignment: CDR1 LGHNA and CDR2 YSLEER. CDR3 loop: CASSQDWGRTYQPQHF. The CDR3 DNA sequence: TGCGCCAGCAGCCAAGATTGGGGACGGACTTATCAGCCCCAGCATTTT.